These 19 T cell receptor beta chains came from one sample sequenced in a study of T cell responses to AZD1222 COVID-19 vaccine. Some clones are missing from TCRdb's copy, which holds only in-frame ones; the method was immunoSEQ multiplex PCR. The sample contains about 110,000 clones, 94% of which appear only once. The sample here was peripheral blood, taken 28 days after the second AZD1222 dose. The receptors originated from an adult who received the AZD1222 COVID-19 vaccine.

CDR3 sequence: CASSDWAGGNEKLFF. DNA of the CDR3: TGTGCCAGCAGCGATTGGGCAGGGGGTAATGAAAAACTGTTTTTT. V is TRBV7-6 and J is TRBJ1-4; 7 bases are a match to TRBD1. The J segment lost 4 bases and the V segment lost 5 bases, leaving 7 bases of the junction unmatched. This CDR3 is built from 15 residues. The V gene's germline CDR1 is SGHVS and CDR2 FNYEAQ.

This clone was picked up one time. CDR3 residues: CASSEYSGVGYTF. In nucleotides, the CDR3 is TGTGCCAGCAGTGAATATTCCGGGGTTGGCTACACCTTC. The chain combines TRBV25-1 with TRBJ1-2, with D uncertain. The CDR3 is 13 residues long. CDR1 is MGHDK and CDR2 is SYGVNS in the germline V gene. Between the trimmed V and J ends, which lost 0 bases and 7 bases, there was a span of 9 bases.

This chain links TRBV29-1 with TRBJ1-1, with no clear D. CDR1 is SQVTM, CDR2 ANQGSEA, per germline. V lost 7 bases and J 2 bases, leaving 5 bases between the germline ends. CDR3 length equals 10 residues. CDR3 nucleotides: TGCAGCGGGCTTAACACTGAAGCTTTCTTT. It specifies CSGLNTEAFF.

The rearrangement uses TRBV5-6 and TRBJ2-7; D might be TRBD1 or TRBD2, each matching 5 bases. Trimming removed 4 bases from V and 2 bases from J, with 19 bases in between. The CDR3 is 16 amino acids. Germline V CDR1 and CDR2: SGHDT, YYEEEE. This CDR3 is CASSLYNRDLPYEQYF. CDR3 coding DNA: TGTGCCAGCAGCCTGTATAACCGGGACCTGCCCTACGAGCAGTACTTC.

The chain couples TRBV6-1 to TRBJ1-1; D gene ambiguous. Germline CDR1 and CDR2: MNHNS and SASEGT. V gave up 3 bases and J gave up 8 bases, with 7 bases separating them. The CDR3 is 11 amino acids. CDR3 loop: CASSDFGEAFF. DNA for the CDR3: TGTGCCAGCAGTGATTTTGGCGAAGCTTTCTTT.

CDR3 in amino acids: CASRVAGPTEAFF. DNA of the CDR3: TGTGCCAGTAGGGTAGCGGGGCCCACTGAAGCTTTCTTT. The chain carries TRBV19 and TRBJ1-1, with a weak D call TRBD1 (5 bases). CDR1 is LNHDA and CDR2 is SQIVND in the germline V gene (reference sequence). The CDR3 is 13 amino acids. V was pared by 6 bases and J by 4 bases, with 12 bases between.

The rearrangement links TRBV27 to TRBJ1-1; 11 bases agree with TRBD1. The germline V gene encodes CDR1 MNHEY and CDR2 SMNVEV (reference sequence). V dropped 5 bases and J dropped 1; count of bases not matched to a gene: 3. The length of the CDR3 is 15 residues. The CDR3 DNA is TGTGCCAGCAGTCTGGGGACAGGGGGGAACACTGAAGCTTTCTTT. It encodes CASSLGTGGNTEAFF.

This clone was detected only once. The chain carries TRBV21-1 and TRBJ1-2. TRBV21-1 is noted as a pseudogene. The CDR3 contains 15 residues. Here the CDR3 DNA reads TGTGCCAGCAGCAAAGGCGGGACTGTTGACCTGGGCTACACCTTC. This translates into CASSKGGTVDLGYTF.

The chain links TRBV18 to TRBJ2-3, with 11 bases matching TRBD1. This CDR3 has 15 residues. V lost 3 bases, J lost 4 bases, and 3 bases stayed unmatched. Germline CDR1 and CDR2: KGHSH and LQKENI. In DNA, the CDR3 is TGTGCCAGCTCACCGGGACAGGGGGGTGCAGATACGCAGTATTTT. Translation gives CASSPGQGGADTQYF.

This rearrangement joins TRBV30 to TRBJ1-1; D is undetermined. CDR1 is GTSNPN, CDR2 SVGIG, per germline (reference sequence). V was shortened by 0 bases and J by 4 bases, with 3 bases between the two germline ends. The length of the CDR3 is 11 residues. CDR3 residues: CAWSVTTEAFF. The CDR3 DNA follows: TGTGCCTGGAGTGTCACCACTGAAGCTTTCTTT.

V is TRBV6-4 and J is TRBJ1-1; maybe TRBD1 (6 bases). The germline V gene has CDR1 MRHNA and CDR2 SNTAGT. V was pared by 6 bases and J by 7 bases, with 15 bases between. This CDR3 region has 13 residues. The CDR3 coding sequence is TGTGCCAGCAGCCACGGACAGCGCTATGAAGCTTTCTTT. As protein: CASSHGQRYEAFF.

The rearrangement links TRBV28 to TRBJ1-5, with TRBD1 matching over 10 bases. The length of the CDR3 is 14 residues. Trimming at V came to 11 bases and at J to 1 base, leaving 5 bases not matched to a gene. The germline V gene encodes CDR1 MDHEN and CDR2 SYDVKM. CDR3 sequence: CAGVDRGSNQPQHF. CDR3 in DNA: TGTGCCGGAGTGGACAGGGGGAGCAATCAGCCCCAGCATTTT.

The genes are TRBV21-1 and TRBJ1-6. TRBV21-1 is a pseudogene locus. The CDR3 has 14 residues. CDR3 bases: TGTGCCAGTGCGGGGGGCCCTTGTAATTCACCCCTCCACTTT. As protein: CASAGGPCNSPLHF.

The gene calls are TRBV6-1 and TRBJ1-2; D is ambiguous. Trimming shortened V by 0 bases and J by 6 bases, and 11 bases separated the two germline ends. The CDR3 consists of 14 residues. Looked up from germline, CDR1 is MNHNS and CDR2 is SASEGT. DNA for the CDR3: TGTGCCAGCAGTGAAGCAAGGAGGTTAAATGGCTACACCTTC. It codes for CASSEARRLNGYTF.

The rearrangement links TRBV5-1 to TRBJ1-6; D possibly corresponds to TRBD1 (6 bases). The germline CDR1 and CDR2 sequences are SGHRS and YFSETQ. V lost 0 bases, J lost 13 bases, and 17 bases lay in between. CDR3 length: 15 residues. CDR3 DNA: TGCGCCAGCAGCTTGGAGTCAGGGAGGGGGTACCCCCTCCACTTT. Translating it yields CASSLESGRGYPLHF. The complete variable domain, with remaining parts taken from reference TRBV5-1 and TRBJ1-6, reads KAGVTQTPRYLIKTRGQQVTLSCSPISGHRSVSWYQQTPGQGLQFLFEYFSETQRNKGNFPGRFSGRQFSNSRSEMNVSTLELGDSALYLCASSLESGRGYPLHFGNGTRLTVT.

The rearrangement links TRBV10-3 to TRBJ1-4, with 7 bases aligning to TRBD1. Germline assignment: CDR1 ENHRY and CDR2 SYGVKD. Losses at the gene ends were 5 bases for V and 5 bases for J; bases not matched to a gene: 5. The length of the CDR3 is 14 residues. CDR3 sequence: CAISPPGQNEKLFF. The DNA for the CDR3 is TGTGCCATCAGTCCACCGGGACAGAATGAAAAACTGTTTTTT.

The chain uses TRBV3-1 (or the pseudogene TRBV3-2) and TRBJ1-6; D gene uncertain. V was pared by 3 bases and J by 6 bases, with 9 bases between. CDR1 is LGHDT, CDR2 YNNKEL, per germline (reference sequence). The CDR3 covers 14 residues. This chain's CDR3 is CASSHGNSNSPLHF. The CDR3 DNA is TGTGCCAGCAGCCACGGGAATTCTAATTCACCCCTCCACTTT.

The rearrangement links TRBV28 to TRBJ2-5; D is unresolved. Deletions cut 8 bases from V and 3 bases from J, with 22 bases between. Germline CDR1 MDHEN, CDR2 SYDVKM. The CDR3 loop spans 16 amino acids. This CDR3 reads CASHSRGEPTKETQYF. The CDR3 DNA follows: TGTGCCAGCCACTCCCGAGGCGAACCTACAAAAGAGACCCAGTACTTC. Looking up the rest from reference TRBV28 and TRBJ2-5 gives the full variable domain: DVKVTQSSRYLVKRTGEKVFLECVQDMDHENMFWYRQDPGLGLRLIYFSYDVKMKEKGDIPEGYSVSREKKERFSLILESASTNQTSMYLCASHSRGEPTKETQYFGPGTRLLVL.

V is TRBV28 and J is TRBJ1-5; a weak D match, TRBD1 (5 bases). V gave up 2 bases and J gave up 12 bases, with 14 bases separating them. The CDR3 is made up of 13 amino acids. Germline CDR1 is MDHEN and CDR2 is SYDVKM. The CDR3 protein is CASSLGGGARQHF. For the CDR3, the DNA is TGTGCCAGCAGTTTAGGGGGAGGGGCCCGCCAGCATTTT. The entire variable domain, with the rest obtained from reference TRBV28 and TRBJ1-5, is as follows: DVKVTQSSRYLVKRTGEKVFLECVQDMDHENMFWYRQDPGLGLRLIYFSYDVKMKEKGDIPEGYSVSREKKERFSLILESASTNQTSMYLCASSLGGGARQHFGDGTRLSIL.